One and the same sample provided the 4 T cell receptor beta chains below, sequenced in a study of blood T cell repertoires in COVID-19. Profiling relied on immunoSEQ multiplex PCR, and the TCRdb table lists in-frame clones only, not all of them. The sample holds 15,000 to 20,000 clones, about nine tenths seen once. Material for sequencing was peripheral blood. These receptors were taken from a human donor with active COVID-19. The donor label of this sample is uncertain.

V is TRBV6-5 and J is TRBJ2-7; D possibly corresponds to TRBD2 (7 bases). V shed 3 bases and J shed 2 bases, with 17 bases lying between them. Germline V lookup: CDR1 MNHEY, CDR2 SVGAGI. The CDR3 sequence is 16 residues long. CDR3 loop: CASSYLWGGDTYEQYF. For the CDR3, the DNA is TGTGCCAGCAGTTATCTATGGGGGGGGGACACCTACGAGCAGTACTTC.

This chain links TRBV18 with TRBJ1-1, with D maybe TRBD1 (5 bases). The V end lost 1 base, the J end lost 5 bases, and 5 bases lay between the germline ends. This CDR3 has 12 amino acids. CDR1 and CDR2 (germline): KGHSH, LQKENI. The chain's CDR3 is CASSPQGTEAFF. The CDR3 bases are TGTGCCAGCTCACCACAGGGGACTGAAGCTTTCTTT.

The chain combines TRBV4-2 with TRBJ1-3, with no clear D. Trimming took off 0 bases at V and 3 bases at J, with 18 bases between the two ends. CDR3 length equals 18 residues. CDR1 is LGHNA, CDR2 YNFKEQ, per germline. This CDR3 reads CASSQDLGRVKGGNTIYF. The DNA for the CDR3 is TGTGCCAGCAGCCAAGATCTCGGGCGGGTAAAGGGTGGAAACACCATATATTTT.

V and J are TRBV5-8 and TRBJ2-5; 8 bases map to TRBD1. The CDR3 consists of 16 residues. Germline trimming cut 3 bases from V and 7 bases from J; bases unmatched to any gene: 14. The germline CDR1 and CDR2 sequences are SGHTS and YDEGEE. The DNA for the CDR3 is TGTGCCAGCAGCTCTCCGGACAGGGCCGCGGCTAGGACCCAGTACTTC. This sequence encodes CASSSPDRAAARTQYF.